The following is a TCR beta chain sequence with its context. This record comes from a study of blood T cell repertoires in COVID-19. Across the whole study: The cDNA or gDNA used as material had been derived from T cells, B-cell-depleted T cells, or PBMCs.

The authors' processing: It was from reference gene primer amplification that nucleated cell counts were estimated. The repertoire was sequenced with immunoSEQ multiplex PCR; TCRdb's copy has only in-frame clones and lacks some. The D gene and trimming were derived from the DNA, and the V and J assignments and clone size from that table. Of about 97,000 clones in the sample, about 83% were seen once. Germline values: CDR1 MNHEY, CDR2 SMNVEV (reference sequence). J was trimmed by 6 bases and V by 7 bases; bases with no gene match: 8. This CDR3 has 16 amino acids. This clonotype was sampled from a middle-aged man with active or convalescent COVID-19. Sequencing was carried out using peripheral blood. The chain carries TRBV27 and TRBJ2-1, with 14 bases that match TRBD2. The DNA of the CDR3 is TGTGCCAGCACACACTTGACTAGCGGGGGGGCCAATGAGCAGTTCTTC. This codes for CASTHLTSGGANEQFF.